These 14 T cell receptor beta chains were all obtained from the same sample, sequenced in a study of graft-versus-host responses after intestinal transplantation. Some clones are missing from TCRdb's copy, which holds only in-frame ones; the method was immunoSEQ multiplex PCR. The sample shows roughly 38,000 clones, about 93% of them seen only once. These TCRs are of unknown antigen specificity. This specimen consisted of unstimulated CD8+ T cells sorted from spleen or lymph node cells, obtained before transplant. These receptors originate from a human donor who was the organ donor for an intestinal transplant.

The gene calls are TRBV7-9 and TRBJ1-2; D uncertain. V gave up 10 bases and J gave up 7 bases, with 13 bases separating them. CDR1 is SEHNR and CDR2 is FQNEAQ in the germline V gene (reference sequence). The length of the CDR3 is 11 residues. The CDR3 region is CATTAGSGYTF. CDR3 DNA: TGTGCCACCACCGCGGGGAGTGGCTACACCTTC. The full variable domain, with the rest looked up from reference TRBV7-9 and TRBJ1-2, is DTGVSQNPRHKITKRGQNVTFRCDPISEHNRLYWYRQTLGQGPEFLTYFQNEAQLEKSRLLSDRFSAERPKGSFSTLEIQRTEQGDSAMYLCATTAGSGYTFGSGTRLTVV.

The chain joins TRBV6-6 to TRBJ2-7; a possible D gene is TRBD1 (5 bases). CDR1 is MNHNY and CDR2 is SVGAGI in the germline V gene (reference sequence). The CDR3 loop spans 11 amino acids. V was trimmed by 6 bases and J by 3 bases, leaving 6 bases between them. CDR3 residues: CASRTGYEQYF. The CDR3 DNA is TGTGCCAGCAGAACAGGCTACGAGCAGTACTTC.

This chain connects TRBV2 to TRBJ2-7; D might be TRBD2 (7 bases). Germline CDR1 and CDR2: SNHLY and FYNNEI. V was trimmed by 6 bases and J by 1 base, leaving 10 bases between them. CDR3 size: 13 residues. The CDR3 bases are TGTGCCAGCAGCGAGGGGGGGTCCTACGAGCAGTACTTC. The encoded protein is CASSEGGSYEQYF.

V usage is TRBV2 and J usage is TRBJ2-2; D possibly corresponds to TRBD2 (6 bases). The CDR3 consists of 13 residues. Trimming took off 8 bases at V and 5 bases at J, with 12 bases between the two ends. Germline lookup yields CDR1 SNHLY and CDR2 FYNNEI. The CDR3 spells CASFRDWTGELFF. CDR3 nucleotide sequence: TGTGCCAGCTTCAGGGACTGGACCGGGGAGCTGTTTTTT.

The V gene is TRBV28, the J gene TRBJ2-7; D gene uncertain. The germline V gene has CDR1 MDHEN and CDR2 SYDVKM. This CDR3 spans 15 amino acids. Trimming took off 0 bases at V and 0 bases at J, with 9 bases between the two ends. CDR3 sequence (DNA): TGTGCCAGCAGTTTATGTCCAGTTTGCTCCTACGAGCAGTACTTC. As protein: CASSLCPVCSYEQYF.

This clone was seen just once. The rearrangement joins TRBV29-1 to TRBJ1-4; 8 bases line up with TRBD1. The V gene's germline CDR1 is SQVTM and CDR2 ANQGSEA. The CDR3 length is 15 residues. V gave up 3 bases and J gave up 3 bases; unmatched junction bases: 6. The CDR3 nucleotides are TGCAGCGTTGAGACAGGGGCCCGGCCTAATGAAAAACTGTTTTTT. This sequence encodes CSVETGARPNEKLFF.

The chain recombines TRBV27 with TRBJ2-1; D not certain. V gave up 5 bases and J gave up 8 bases, with 13 bases separating them. CDR1 and CDR2 (germline): MNHEY, SMNVEV (reference sequence). This CDR3 spans 13 amino acids. CDR3 DNA sequence: TGTGCCAGCAGTACCACCCGGTTCCATGAGCAGTTCTTC. Protein: CASSTTRFHEQFF.

The genes are TRBV28 and TRBJ2-1; possibly TRBD2 for D (6 bases). The germline CDR1 and CDR2 sequences are MDHEN and SYDVKM. V was trimmed by 5 bases and J by 12 bases, leaving 20 bases between them. The CDR3 is 14 amino acids. The CDR3 here is CASSPLLAWRVQFF. DNA for the CDR3: TGTGCCAGCAGTCCCCTCCTAGCCTGGAGGGTGCAGTTCTTC.

The chain links TRBV5-1 to TRBJ2-1; 7 positions agree with TRBD2. The length of the CDR3 is 17 residues. Germline-derived CDR1 and CDR2 are SGHRS and YFSETQ. The trim removed 1 base at V and 4 bases at J, leaving 11 bases unmatched. The CDR3 loop reads CASSLTASGSIYNEQFF. In DNA, the CDR3 is TGCGCCAGCAGCTTGACCGCTAGCGGCTCTATTTACAATGAGCAGTTCTTC.

This chain connects TRBV29-1 to TRBJ2-1; TRBD2 agrees at 11 bases. With 3 bases clipped from V and 0 bases from J, the junction kept 4 bases outside the gene matches. The CDR3 loop spans 16 amino acids. The germline V gene has CDR1 SQVTM and CDR2 ANQGSEA. DNA of the CDR3: TGCAGCGTTGATGGTACTAGCGGGAGCTCCTACAATGAGCAGTTCTTC. Its protein is CSVDGTSGSSYNEQFF.

The chain links TRBV14 to TRBJ2-5; 9 nucleotides align to TRBD1. V lost 0 bases and J lost 0; bases outside the gene matches: 5. The CDR3 is 17 amino acids. Germline V gives CDR1 SGHDN, CDR2 FVKESK. The CDR3 region is CASSQDPGQGYQETQYF. DNA of the CDR3: TGTGCCAGCAGCCAAGATCCCGGACAGGGGTACCAAGAGACCCAGTACTTC.

The V gene is TRBV5-6, the J gene TRBJ1-1; D uncertain. This CDR3 has 14 residues. Trimming took 1 base from V and 7 from J, leaving 14 bases between them. In germline, CDR1 is SGHDT, CDR2 YYEEEE. The CDR3 is CASSLRPDEGEAFF. The CDR3 DNA sequence: TGTGCCAGCAGCTTGCGTCCCGATGAGGGTGAAGCTTTCTTT.

The V gene is TRBV28, the J gene TRBJ2-1; 9 nucleotides agree with TRBD2. The CDR3 has 15 amino acids. After removal of 1 base from V and 9 bases from J, the junction contained 7 bases not matched to a gene. CDR1 and CDR2 from the germline V gene are MDHEN and SYDVKM. The CDR3 nucleotides read TGTGCCAGCAGTTTATTGGCGGGAGGGCCTTTTGAGCAGTTCTTC. It translates to CASSLLAGGPFEQFF.

The chain carries TRBV19 and TRBJ2-1, with TRBD1 identical over 7 bases. The CDR3 sequence is 15 residues long. Looked up from germline, CDR1 is LNHDA and CDR2 is SQIVND (reference sequence). V was pared by 6 bases and J by 2 bases, with 7 bases of the junction left unmatched. The CDR3 DNA follows: TGTGCCAGTAGAAAAGACAGGGACCCCTACAATGAGCAGTTCTTC. Translation: CASRKDRDPYNEQFF.